A single sample gave rise to the 5 T cell receptor beta chains below, sequenced in a study of T cells in Graves' hyperthyroidism and ophthalmopathy. The investigators amplified TCR beta CDR3 regions from RNA transcripts. A set of HTBI primers served as the primers for a first-round RT-PCR of the TCR CDR3. TCRdb called the multiplex PCR reads again in MiXCR, with one record for every CDR3 protein. Of a few hundred thousand distinct CDR3 sequences listed, over 12% were seen once; the top ten hold roughly 30%. What was sequenced was blood. All receptors come from a woman in her fifties or sixties with Graves' hyperthyroidism that later progressed to Graves' ophthalmopathy.

The chain links TRBV9 to TRBJ1-6, with D possibly being TRBD1 (6 bases). This CDR3 has 14 amino acids. V was clipped by 3 bases and J by 7 bases, with 11 bases between them. CDR1 is SGDLS and CDR2 is YYNGEE in the germline V gene. The CDR3 sequence is CASSGRGSNSPLHF. CDR3 sequence (DNA): TGTGCCAGCAGCGGCAGGGGTTCCAATTCACCCCTCCACTTT.

In its sample, this clonotype was seen many times. The V gene is TRBV7-6, the J gene TRBJ2-2; D remains unclear. CDR1 and CDR2 (germline): SGHVS, FNYEAQ. The CDR3 contains 13 residues. Trimming left V 0 bases short and J 8 bases short, with 7 bases between. CDR3 residues: CASSLAGKGELFF. CDR3 DNA: TGTGCCAGCAGCTTAGCGGGAAAGGGGGAGCTGTTTTTT.

This clonotype occurred many times. The chain recombines TRBV10-3 with TRBJ2-7; 12 bases are shared with TRBD2. The CDR3 has 15 amino acids. The trim removed 0 bases at V and 7 bases at J, leaving 4 bases unmatched. Germline CDR1 and CDR2: ENHRY and SYGVKD. Here the CDR3 DNA reads TGTGCCATCAGTGAGTCTACTAGCGGGAGGATGGAGCAGTACTTC. Its translation is CAISESTSGRMEQYF.

In its sample, this clonotype was seen a few times. The J gene is TRBJ1-5, the V gene TRBV7-9; 8 bases are a match to TRBD1. V gave up 5 bases and J gave up 5 bases; unmatched junction bases: 8. CDR3 length: 15 residues. Germline CDR1 is SEHNR and CDR2 is FQNEAQ (reference sequence). CDR3 nucleotide sequence: TGTGCCAGCAGCCCATGGACAGGGAGGGATCAGCCCCAGCATTTT. This codes for CASSPWTGRDQPQHF.

This clonotype was observed many times. This sequence joins TRBV30 and TRBJ1-4; TRBD1 aligns across 7 bases. Germline V gives CDR1 GTSNPN, CDR2 SVGIG (reference sequence). This CDR3 is 13 amino acids long. The V and J ends lost 4 bases and 10 bases, in that order; junction bases with no gene match: 9. The CDR3 here is CAWKRDSSGKLFF. The DNA for the CDR3 is TGTGCCTGGAAACGGGACAGTAGCGGAAAACTGTTTTTT.